These T cell receptor beta chains were read from a single sample in a study of graft-versus-host responses after intestinal transplantation. What these receptors recognize is not known. Only in-frame clones appear in the TCRdb table, and some are missing; sequencing was by immunoSEQ multiplex PCR. The table lists roughly 34,000 clones, roughly 94% of them singletons. This specimen was unstimulated CD4+ T cells sorted from spleen or lymph node cells, taken before transplant. These receptor sequences come from a human donor who was the organ donor for an intestinal transplant. CDR3s include the opening cysteine and the closing phenylalanine or tryptophan. Each record gives: CDR3 DNA, CDR3 protein, V gene, J gene, clone size, D gene, CDR3 length. D genes are given only for firm matches. Some rows have no size entry. The others give once, few or many, or a class for an expanded clone.

cdr3_nt: TGTGCCAGCAGCTTGGAATTACGTTTAAACTCTGGAAACACCATATATTTT; cdr3_aa: CASSLELRLNSGNTIYF; v_call: TRBV5-4; j_call: TRBJ1-3; clone_size: few; d_call: .; cdr3_length: 17
cdr3_nt: TGCGCCAGCAGCTTATCAGGGGGCTCAGGAAACACCATATATTTT; cdr3_aa: CASSLSGGSGNTIYF; v_call: TRBV5-1; j_call: TRBJ1-3; clone_size: .; d_call: TRBD1; cdr3_length: 15
cdr3_nt: TGTGCCATCAGTGAGTCGCCGAGGGGGGACAATGAGCAGTTCTTC; cdr3_aa: CAISESPRGDNEQFF; v_call: TRBV10-3; j_call: TRBJ2-1; clone_size: .; d_call: .; cdr3_length: 15
cdr3_nt: TGTGCCAGCAGTGAGGGGGCCTACGAGCAGTACTTC; cdr3_aa: CASSEGAYEQYF; v_call: TRBV6-4; j_call: TRBJ2-7; clone_size: .; d_call: .; cdr3_length: 12
cdr3_nt: TGTGCCAGCAGTGGCGGAGAGACCCAGTACTTC; cdr3_aa: CASSGGETQYF; v_call: TRBV2; j_call: TRBJ2-5; clone_size: .; d_call: .; cdr3_length: 11
cdr3_nt: TGTGCCAGCAGTTTACTCCGGGGAGCCTACGAGCAGTACTTC; cdr3_aa: CASSLLRGAYEQYF; v_call: TRBV28; j_call: TRBJ2-7; clone_size: .; d_call: .; cdr3_length: 14
cdr3_nt: TGTGCCAGCAGCGCGGGACAGATCCTGAACACTGAAGCTTTCTTT; cdr3_aa: CASSAGQILNTEAFF; v_call: TRBV25-1; j_call: TRBJ1-1; clone_size: .; d_call: TRBD1; cdr3_length: 15
cdr3_nt: TGTGCCAGCAGCGGGGTTAACTATGGCTACACCTTC; cdr3_aa: CASSGVNYGYTF; v_call: TRBV2; j_call: TRBJ1-2; clone_size: .; d_call: .; cdr3_length: 12
cdr3_nt: TGTGCCAGTAGTATGGGACAGGGGGCTGGCTACACCTTC; cdr3_aa: CASSMGQGAGYTF; v_call: TRBV19; j_call: TRBJ1-2; clone_size: .; d_call: TRBD1; cdr3_length: 13
cdr3_nt: TGCGCCAGCAGCTTGGGAAGGCGGGGTGAAAAACTGTTTTTT; cdr3_aa: CASSLGRRGEKLFF; v_call: TRBV5-1; j_call: TRBJ1-4; clone_size: .; d_call: .; cdr3_length: 14
cdr3_nt: TGTGCCTGGACTAGCGGGGGGGCCCCAGATACGCAGTATTTT; cdr3_aa: CAWTSGGAPDTQYF; v_call: TRBV30; j_call: TRBJ2-3; clone_size: .; d_call: TRBD2; cdr3_length: 14